Listed here are 32 T cell receptor beta chains from one sample, sequenced in a study of human T cells and chemical hapten exposure. A single record per CDR3 protein comes from TCRdb applying MiXCR to the RACE reads. The sample consists of fewer than 95,000 distinct CDR3 sequences, 11% of them appearing once. Time point specified: patch test 2, 6 weeks after DPC sensitization. Treatment described: therapeutic diphenylcyclopropenone sensitization with weekly scalp DPC. Sequencing was performed on whole blood, taken in connection with sensitization to the hapten diphenylcyclopropenone (DPC). These receptors originate from a middle-aged man with alopecia areata. Some clones in this sample may be carry-over from other donors' samples.

The chain is built from TRBV7-2 and TRBJ2-7, with D hard to call. Germline CDR1 and CDR2: SGHTA and FQGNSA. This CDR3 comprises 14 residues. Trimming left V 1 base short and J 3 bases short, with 10 bases between. The CDR3 DNA reads TGTGCCAGCAGCTTAGGGCAGCCCATCTACGAGCAGTACGTC. It specifies CASSLGQPIYEQYV.

This clonotype occurred a few times. The CDR3 region is CASSSGRLNTEAFF. Here the CDR3 DNA reads TGTGCCAGCAGTTCGGGACGGCTGAACACTGAAGCTTTCTTT. The V call is TRBV28, the J call TRBJ1-1; D may be TRBD1 (5 bases). The germline V gene has CDR1 MDHEN and CDR2 SYDVKM. The CDR3 extends over 14 amino acids. The ends were cut back, 4 bases at V and 0 bases at J, with 9 bases in the middle.

The chain combines TRBV5-1 with TRBJ2-1, with a weak D call TRBD2 (6 bases). The CDR3 is made up of 15 amino acids. In germline, CDR1 is SGHRS, CDR2 YFSETQ. Trimming left V 4 bases short and J 4 bases short, with 15 bases between. The CDR3 region is CASSKEGIQYNEQFF. DNA of the CDR3: TGCGCCAGCAGCAAGGAGGGGATCCAGTACAATGAGCAGTTCTTC.

CDR3 amino acids: CASSPLNGDTQYF. In DNA, the CDR3 is TGTGCCAGCAGCCCCCTTAATGGGGATACGCAGTATTTT. The rearrangement joins TRBV3-1 to TRBJ2-3, with D uncertain. V dropped 4 bases and J dropped 6 bases, with 11 bases sitting between them. The CDR3 runs 13 residues. CDR1 LGHDT and CDR2 YNNKEL come from the germline V gene (reference sequence).

This clonotype has more than one count but fewer than ten. The rearrangement joins TRBV20-1 to TRBJ2-3; possibly TRBD1 or TRBD2 for D (6 bases each). The CDR3 covers 14 residues. Trimming stripped 8 bases from V and 7 bases from J, with 22 bases between. Germline CDR1 reads DFQATT; CDR2 reads SNEGSKA (reference sequence). In nucleotides, the CDR3 is TGCAGTTCTTACACTCCCGGGGGCCTTTATACGCAGTATTTT. It codes for CSSYTPGGLYTQYF.

V is TRBV7-9 and J is TRBJ2-1, with TRBD1 matching over 8 bases. The CDR3 runs 15 residues. J was trimmed by 2 bases and V by 4 bases; bases with no gene match: 4. Germline CDR1 reads SEHNR; CDR2 reads FQNEAQ (reference sequence). The CDR3 sequence is CASSWAGGAYNEQFF. The CDR3, as DNA: TGTGCCAGCAGCTGGGCAGGGGGCGCCTACAATGAGCAGTTCTTC.

The CDR3 is CASSLGASGVVQETQYF. The DNA for the CDR3 is TGTGCCAGCAGCTTGGGCGCTAGCGGGGTCGTACAAGAGACCCAGTACTTC. The V gene is TRBV5-8, the J gene TRBJ2-5; 9 bases are shared with TRBD2. This CDR3 has 17 amino acids. Losses at the gene ends were 0 bases for V and 2 bases for J; bases not matched to a gene: 8. Germline-derived CDR1 and CDR2 are SGHTS and YDEGEE.

A few counts support this clonotype. The chain employs TRBV7-8 and TRBJ2-7, with TRBD1 identical over 11 bases. The CDR3 consists of 16 residues. Looked up from germline, CDR1 is SGHVS and CDR2 is FQNEAQ. This CDR3 is CASSLARDRGSNEQYV. As DNA, the CDR3 is TGTGCCAGCAGCCTAGCCCGGGACAGGGGGAGCAACGAGCAGTACGTC.

This clonotype was counted a few times. V gene TRBV10-1 combines with J gene TRBJ2-2, with D perhaps TRBD2 (5 bases). Germline V CDR1 and CDR2: WNHNN, SYGVQD (reference sequence). The length of the CDR3 is 14 residues. The germline V and J ends were trimmed by 8 bases and 0 bases, with 10 bases remaining between them. CDR3 amino acids: CASARTSNTGELFF. CDR3 bases: TGCGCCAGCGCGCGGACTTCGAACACCGGGGAGCTGTTTTTT.

This clonotype was observed a few times. The V call is TRBV9, the J call TRBJ2-3; D is uncertain. The V end lost 4 bases, the J end lost 4 bases, and 19 bases lay between the germline ends. CDR1 is SGDLS and CDR2 is YYNGEE in the germline V gene. The CDR3 has 16 residues. Here the CDR3 reads CASSPFRMSGPDTQYF. The CDR3, as DNA: TGTGCCAGCAGCCCCTTCAGGATGAGTGGGCCAGATACGCAGTATTTT.

The chain is built from TRBV7-9 and TRBJ2-7; D unclear. Germline values: CDR1 SEHNR, CDR2 FQNEAQ (reference sequence). V shed 1 base and J shed 0 bases, with 7 bases lying between them. The CDR3 spans 14 residues. The CDR3 DNA reads as TGTGCCAGCAGCTTAGATCCCGCCTCCTACGAGCAGTACTTC. Protein product: CASSLDPASYEQYF.

This clonotype was observed a handful of times. The gene calls are TRBV5-1 and TRBJ2-4; D unresolved. This CDR3 spans 15 amino acids. The germline V gene has CDR1 SGHRS and CDR2 YFSETQ. The V and J ends lost 0 bases and 1 base respectively, with 8 bases between them. CDR3: CASSLVRSAKNIQYF. The CDR3 bases are TGCGCCAGCAGCTTGGTTAGGAGCGCCAAAAACATTCAGTACTTC.

DNA for the CDR3: TGCGCCAGCAGCCAATTTGCACGCATGGGGGATCATACGCAGTATTTT. Translating gives CASSQFARMGDHTQYF. The chain combines TRBV4-3 with TRBJ2-3; either TRBD1 or TRBD2 may supply D (5 bases each). Trimming took 2 bases from V and 7 from J, leaving 19 bases between them. CDR3 size: 16 residues. Germline-derived CDR1 and CDR2 are LGHNA and YSLEER.

V usage is TRBV4-2 and J usage is TRBJ2-1, with 13 bases fitting TRBD2. Germline V gene data show CDR1 as LGHNA and CDR2 as YNFKEQ. J gave up 2 bases and V 4 bases, and 5 bases lay outside the gene matches. This CDR3 is 17 amino acids long. CDR3 nucleotide sequence: TGTGCCAGCAGCCCACGGACTAGCGGGGGTACCTACAATGAGCAGTTCTTC. This codes for CASSPRTSGGTYNEQFF.

V is TRBV6-2 or TRBV6-3 and J is TRBJ2-7, with no clear D. CDR3 length equals 15 residues. V lost 5 bases, J lost 3 bases, and 17 bases lay in between. Per the germline V gene, CDR1 is MNHEY and CDR2 is SVGEGT. CDR3 sequence: CASSPDQARLYEQYV. CDR3 nucleotide sequence: TGTGCCAGCAGTCCAGACCAGGCTAGGCTCTACGAGCAGTACGTC.

The chain is built from TRBV18 and TRBJ2-5; 7 nucleotides match TRBD1. The CDR3 consists of 15 residues. J lost 2 bases, V lost 1 base, and 4 bases had no gene match. Germline V gene sequence: CDR1 KGHSH, CDR2 LQKENI. CDR3 residues: CASSPRDRIQETQYF. The CDR3 nucleotides are TGTGCCAGCTCACCACGGGACAGAATTCAAGAGACCCAGTACTTC.

This rearrangement joins TRBV6-2 or TRBV6-3 to TRBJ2-3; D call uncertain. Trimming took off 5 bases at V and 4 bases at J, with 10 bases between the two ends. The CDR3 has 13 amino acids. CDR1 is MNHEY, CDR2 SVGEGT, per germline. This CDR3 is CASSLSGSDTQYF. As DNA, the CDR3 is TGTGCCAGCAGTCTATCCGGGTCAGATACGCAGTATTTT.

This chain links TRBV30 with TRBJ2-2, with D uncertain. CDR3 length equals 12 residues. Germline V gene lookup returns CDR1 GTSNPN and CDR2 SVGIG (reference sequence). Between the trimmed V and J ends, which lost 2 bases and 4 bases, there was a span of 5 bases. The CDR3 nucleotides read TGTGCCTGGAGTCGCACCACCGGGGAGCTGTTTTTT. Amino acids: CAWSRTTGELFF.

This chain joins TRBV6-2 or TRBV6-3 and TRBJ2-1, with no clear D. The CDR3 runs 13 residues. Germline V lookup: CDR1 MNHEY, CDR2 SVGEGT. Trimming took off 6 bases at V and 6 bases at J, with 12 bases between the two ends. CDR3 amino acids: CASSRTAFNEQFF. CDR3 DNA: TGTGCCAGCAGCCGTACCGCCTTCAATGAGCAGTTCTTC.

The J gene is TRBJ1-1, the V gene TRBV20-1; D not resolved. CDR1 DFQATT and CDR2 SNEGSKA come from the germline V gene (reference sequence). Deletions cut 5 bases from V and 5 bases from J, with 21 bases between. The CDR3 extends over 15 amino acids. The DNA for the CDR3 is TGCAGTGCTGACCTCCCGGGAAACGTTCTGACTGAAGCTTTCTTT. This gives the protein CSADLPGNVLTEAFF.

This chain joins TRBV25-1 and TRBJ1-2; D is unresolved. The CDR3 loop spans 11 amino acids. V dropped 4 bases and J dropped 4 bases, with 4 bases sitting between them. In germline, CDR1 is MGHDK, CDR2 SYGVNS. CDR3 sequence (DNA): TGTGCCAGCAGTGCCCCCTATGGCTACACCTTC. Its translation is CASSAPYGYTF.

The genes are TRBV12-3 or TRBV12-4 and TRBJ2-7; D is tentatively TRBD1 or TRBD2 (5 bases each). The CDR3 contains 16 residues. With 3 bases removed from V and 0 bases from J, the gap between germline ends came to 15 bases. CDR3 nucleotides: TGTGCCAGCAGTTTGGGGTCGGGGCAGATCTCCTACGAGCAGTACGTC. Its translation: CASSLGSGQISYEQYV.

A few counts support this clonotype. The J gene is TRBJ2-5, the V gene TRBV7-9, with 12 bases aligning to TRBD2. V trimming: 4 bases; J trimming: 5 bases; junction bases outside the gene matches: 5. This CDR3 region has 15 residues. CDR1 and CDR2 (germline): SEHNR, FQNEAQ (reference sequence). The CDR3 is CASSSGLAGHETQYF. The CDR3 region has the DNA TGTGCCAGCAGCTCTGGACTAGCGGGACACGAGACCCAGTACTTC.

This clonotype was seen repeatedly, ten times or more. The CDR3 DNA sequence: TGCGCCAGCAGCGCCAACCCGCCTTCGGGGTCACCCCTCCACTTT. This gives the protein CASSANPPSGSPLHF. The chain employs TRBV5-1 and TRBJ1-6; D is uncertain. Germline V lookup: CDR1 SGHRS, CDR2 YFSETQ. The CDR3 extends over 15 amino acids. V lost 4 bases and J lost 10, with 18 bases in between.

The gene calls are TRBV19 and TRBJ2-7, with D maybe TRBD2 (6 bases). With 8 bases removed from V and 5 bases from J, the gap between germline ends came to 19 bases. The CDR3 runs 14 residues. Per germline, CDR1 LNHDA and CDR2 SQIVND (reference sequence). CDR3 in DNA: TGTGCCAGTGATACCGGGACTTTAACCGACGAGCAGTACTTC. This translates into CASDTGTLTDEQYF.

This chain connects TRBV20-1 to TRBJ2-3, with 7 bases fitting TRBD1. CDR1 and CDR2 (germline): DFQATT, SNEGSKA (reference sequence). This CDR3 is 13 amino acids long. Trimming cost V 4 bases and J 2 bases; bases outside gene matches: 3. This chain's CDR3 is CSATDRDTDTQYF. For the CDR3, the DNA is TGCAGTGCTACCGACAGGGACACAGATACGCAGTATTTT.

The gene calls are TRBV4-3 and TRBJ2-4; D possibly corresponds to TRBD2 (5 bases). V gave up 0 bases and J gave up 11 bases, with 17 bases separating them. CDR1 is LGHNA, CDR2 YSLEER, per germline. The CDR3 has 15 residues. The CDR3: CASSQDFLVPGVQYF. CDR3 nucleotide sequence: TGCGCCAGCAGCCAAGATTTTCTAGTTCCCGGGGTTCAGTACTTC.

V and J are TRBV7-2 and TRBJ2-1; 14 nucleotides align to TRBD2. Unmatched junction bases numbered 7, after V lost 3 bases and J lost 15 bases. Germline CDR1 reads SGHTA; CDR2 reads FQGNSA. The CDR3 contains 14 residues. CDR3 DNA sequence: TGTGCCAGCAGCTTTGGGACTAGCGGGAGAGGGGGGTTCTTC. This translates into CASSFGTSGRGGFF.

This clonotype was observed a handful of times. The chain couples TRBV7-9 to TRBJ2-7; the D call may be TRBD1 or TRBD2 (5 bases each). The CDR3 loop spans 13 amino acids. In germline, CDR1 is SEHNR, CDR2 FQNEAQ (reference sequence). V gave up 5 bases and J gave up 6 bases, with 14 bases separating them. CDR3 nucleotide sequence: TGTGCCAGCAGCCCCCGGGGACGGACCGAGCAGTACGTC. Translating it yields CASSPRGRTEQYV.

In its sample, this clonotype was seen a few times. The V gene is TRBV5-1, the J gene TRBJ2-7; 12 nucleotides align to TRBD2. V was pared by 3 bases and J by 3 bases, with 1 base of the junction left unmatched. In germline, CDR1 is SGHRS, CDR2 YFSETQ. CDR3 length equals 14 residues. CDR3 amino acids: CASSSTSGSYEQYF. The CDR3 DNA is TGCGCCAGCAGCTCGACTAGCGGGAGCTACGAGCAGTACTTC.

This clonotype was detected only a few times. The chain carries TRBV9 and TRBJ2-1, with TRBD1 matching 7 bases. The CDR3 covers 16 residues. The germline gives CDR1 SGDLS, CDR2 YYNGEE. V shed 3 bases, J shed 3 bases, and the junction held 9 bases outside the gene matches. In DNA, the CDR3 is TGTGCCAGCAGCGGGGCCCCGGACAGGAACTACAATGAGCAGTTCTTC. Translating it yields CASSGAPDRNYNEQFF.

A few counts support this clonotype. The chain carries TRBV29-1 and TRBJ2-3, with D possibly TRBD2 on 5 matching bases. The germline V gene encodes CDR1 SQVTM and CDR2 ANQGSEA. The CDR3 contains 14 residues. With 3 bases removed from V and 5 bases from J, the gap between germline ends came to 15 bases. The CDR3 is CSVEVWGAGDTQYF. The CDR3 nucleotides read TGCAGCGTTGAGGTCTGGGGTGCGGGAGATACGCAGTATTTT.